Below, one TCR beta chain is given with its context. Assay: immunoSEQ multiplex PCR; the TCRdb copy retains only in-frame clones and omits some. The data show about 190,000 clones, with roughly nine tenths seen just once and 3.5% to 4% held by the top ten. The data were taken from a study of T cell responses to AZD1222 COVID-19 vaccine. The germline CDR1 and CDR2 sequences are SGHVS and FQNEAQ. This CDR3 has 14 amino acids. Trimming shortened V by 3 bases and J by 0 bases, and 6 bases separated the two germline ends. This TCR was sampled from an adult who received the MenACWY meningococcal vaccine as a control. The chain is built from TRBV7-8 and TRBJ2-1, with D perhaps matching TRBD1 (6 bases). Here the sequenced sample was peripheral blood, taken 28 days after the second dose of the MenACWY control vaccine. As DNA, the CDR3 is TGTGCCAGCAGCTTGACAGGCTCCTACAATGAGCAGTTCTTC. Translating it yields CASSLTGSYNEQFF.